This TCR beta chain was sequenced during a study of Ad26.COV2.S vaccination and SARS-CoV-2 variants. General study points: Measurement of non-spike TCR breadth gave similar results in vaccine and placebo recipients.

This table comes from immunoSEQ multiplex PCR, and its TCRdb copy is limited to in-frame clones, with some not included. Seen here are just under 250,000 clones, 88% observed once, and the top ten hold approximately 11%. The V end lost 5 bases, the J end lost 7 bases, and 9 bases lay between the germline ends. The CDR3 contains 12 residues. Germline V gives CDR1 SGHTA, CDR2 FQGNSA. As for treatment: 19 received Ad26.COV2.S at low or high dose, single or two shots; five or six received placebo; per-sample allocation not given. It was on day 63 after the first vaccine or placebo injection that samples were taken. Comments on this clone: Antigen specificity is unknown.

The chain combines TRBV7-2 with TRBJ2-4; D gene uncertain. The source is a person aged 18-60 years who received the Ad26.COV2.S COVID-19 vaccine or a placebo. Sequenced here: peripheral blood, sampled in a trial of Ad26.COV2.S vaccine versus placebo. Here the CDR3 DNA reads TGTGCCAGCAGCGTCCTAGGGAACATTCAGTACTTC. Protein product: CASSVLGNIQYF.